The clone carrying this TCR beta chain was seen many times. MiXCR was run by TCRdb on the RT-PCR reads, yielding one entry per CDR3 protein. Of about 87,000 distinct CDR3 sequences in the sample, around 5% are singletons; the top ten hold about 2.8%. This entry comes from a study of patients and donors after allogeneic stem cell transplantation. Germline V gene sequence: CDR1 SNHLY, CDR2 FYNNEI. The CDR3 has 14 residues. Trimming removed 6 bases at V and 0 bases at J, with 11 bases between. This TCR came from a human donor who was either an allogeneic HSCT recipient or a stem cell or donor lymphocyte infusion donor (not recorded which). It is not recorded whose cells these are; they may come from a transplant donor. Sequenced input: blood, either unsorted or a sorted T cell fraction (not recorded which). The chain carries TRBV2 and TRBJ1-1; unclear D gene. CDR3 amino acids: CASRATLMNTEAFF. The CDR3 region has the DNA TGTGCCAGCAGGGCGACCCTAATGAACACTGAAGCTTTCTTT.